A single sample is the source of the 9 T cell receptor beta chains below, sequenced in a study of cytomegalovirus exposure and HLA in healthy donors. The PCR contained 60 Vbeta and 13 Jbeta primers. Some clones are missing from TCRdb's copy, which holds only in-frame ones; the method was immunoSEQ multiplex PCR. The table records around 110,000 clones, under 85% of them present only once. What was sequenced was PBMCs. The receptors shown here come from a man aged 25 to 40 in good health and CMV-seropositive.

The chain recombines TRBV9 with TRBJ2-3; weak D call: TRBD2 (7 bases). V shed 4 bases and J shed 4 bases, with 16 bases lying between them. The CDR3 totals 15 residues. CDR1 is SGDLS, CDR2 YYNGEE, per germline. Written as DNA, the CDR3 is TGTGCCAGCAGCCTGGGGGGGGGCGGAGCAGATACGCAGTATTTT. Translated: CASSLGGGGADTQYF.

The rearrangement uses TRBV6-1 and TRBJ1-1; D perhaps matches TRBD1 (6 bases). Germline V gives CDR1 MNHNS, CDR2 SASEGT. V was cut by 0 bases and J by 7 bases, with 12 bases left in between. The CDR3 length is 14 residues. Here the CDR3 reads CASSEALTGYEAFF. The CDR3 DNA is TGTGCCAGCAGTGAAGCGCTCACAGGGTATGAAGCTTTCTTT.

The gene calls are TRBV6-5 and TRBJ1-2; 9 nucleotides line up with TRBD1. The CDR3 contains 15 residues. Germline V lookup: CDR1 MNHEY, CDR2 SVGAGI. V lost 6 bases and J lost 4; bases outside the gene matches: 9. CDR3 coding DNA: TGTGCCAGCAGGGGACAGGGCGACCCACCCTATGGCTACACCTTC. Translated: CASRGQGDPPYGYTF.

This clone has a single count. The genes are TRBV6-5 and TRBJ2-2, with D perhaps matching TRBD1 (6 bases). Germline V gene sequence: CDR1 MNHEY, CDR2 SVGAGI. V shed 5 bases and J shed 5 bases, with 15 bases lying between them. The CDR3 runs to 15 residues. This CDR3 is CASSPPGVGTGELFF. CDR3 nucleotide sequence: TGTGCCAGCAGTCCCCCAGGGGTCGGGACCGGGGAGCTGTTTTTT.

The CDR3 DNA sequence: TGTGCCTGGACCCGGCGGACAGGGGTTGACCACGAGCAGTACTTC. Encoded protein: CAWTRRTGVDHEQYF. The rearrangement links TRBV30 to TRBJ2-7; 9 positions agree with TRBD1. The CDR3 spans 15 residues. Germline loops: CDR1 GTSNPN, CDR2 SVGIG (reference sequence). The V and J ends lost 4 bases and 5 bases, in that order; junction bases with no gene match: 12.

This chain uses TRBV18 with TRBJ2-7, with TRBD1 identical over 9 bases. Germline CDR1 and CDR2: KGHSH and LQKENI. This CDR3 has 20 amino acids. V shed 3 bases and J 3 bases; nucleotides not matched to a gene: 21. The CDR3 region has the DNA TGTGCCAGCTCACCCTCGACATATAAAACCGGGACAGGGCTAAACTACGAGCAGTACTTC. This encodes CASSPSTYKTGTGLNYEQYF.

The chain links TRBV9 to TRBJ2-1; D is uncertain. Between the trimmed V and J ends, which lost 3 bases and 3 bases, there was a span of 10 bases. Per germline, CDR1 SGDLS and CDR2 YYNGEE. CDR3 size: 14 residues. This CDR3 is CASSASSSYNEQFF. The CDR3 nucleotides are TGTGCCAGCAGCGCCAGTTCTAGCTACAATGAGCAGTTCTTC.

This clone was seen only a few times. A clone one base away is much larger, so this may be a read error. Other DNA sequences from this sample encode an identical CDR3 as well. The chain uses TRBV6-6 and TRBJ1-1; D is ambiguous. V gave up 0 bases and J gave up 0 bases, with 8 bases separating them. The length of the CDR3 is 15 residues. Per the germline V gene, CDR1 is MNHNY and CDR2 is SVGAGI (reference sequence). CDR3 nucleotides: TGTGCCAGCAGTTACTCGACACGGTTGAACACTGAAGCTTTCTTT. Translated: CASSYSTRLNTEAFF.

The chain uses TRBV29-1 and TRBJ1-1, with D uncertain. V shed 4 bases and J shed 7 bases, with 13 bases lying between them. This CDR3 region has 12 residues. Germline loops: CDR1 SQVTM, CDR2 ANQGSEA. CDR3 amino acids: CSVATGRSEAFF. The CDR3 DNA reads TGCAGCGTTGCGACGGGAAGGAGTGAAGCTTTCTTT.